Each of the 17 T cell receptor beta chains below was sequenced from the same sample in a study of response to subunit inactivated influenza vaccine. TCRdb reprocessed the RT-PCR reads via MiXCR and lists one record per CDR3 protein. The sample has 650,000 to 800,000 distinct CDR3 sequences; about 18% are singletons. The sequenced sample was PBMCs from blood, obtained approximately 5 days after vaccination. The receptors were sampled from a man in his fifties or sixties who received an inactivated influenza vaccine.

This clonotype showed up many times. This chain joins TRBV2 and TRBJ1-5, with D uncertain. V gave up 6 bases and J gave up 7 bases, with 19 bases separating them. This CDR3 contains 15 residues. Germline assignment: CDR1 SNHLY and CDR2 FYNNEI. CDR3 DNA sequence: TGTGCCAGCAGCCTTGAGGGCGCGAGGTACCAGCCCCAGCATTTT. Amino acid sequence: CASSLEGARYQPQHF.

The CDR3 nucleotides read TGCAGTGCTAGAGGCCAACAGGGTCCCGAAAAACTGTTTTTT. This codes for CSARGQQGPEKLFF. The chain is built from TRBV20-1 and TRBJ1-4, with D possibly TRBD1 on 6 matching bases. The CDR3 extends over 14 amino acids. V lost 1 base and J lost 8, with 14 bases in between. Per germline, CDR1 DFQATT and CDR2 SNEGSKA (reference sequence).

The chain recombines TRBV5-5 with TRBJ1-1; a possible D gene is TRBD1 (5 bases). This CDR3 is built from 15 residues. Germline CDR1 reads SGHKS; CDR2 reads YYEKEE (reference sequence). Trimming shortened V by 4 bases and J by 1 base, and 14 bases separated the two germline ends. Here the CDR3 DNA reads TGTGCCAGCAGCGGGGGTTTTTGGGAGAACACTGAAGCTTTCTTT. The encoded protein is CASSGGFWENTEAFF.

The rearrangement uses TRBV24-1 and TRBJ2-5; TRBD1 matches 10 bases. CDR1 and CDR2 (germline): KGHDR, SFDVKD. The CDR3 length is 16 residues. V shed 4 bases, J shed 4 bases, and the junction held 8 bases outside the gene matches. In DNA, the CDR3 is TGTGCCACCAGTGACACCGGGACAGGGGTAGGAGAGACCCAGTACTTC. Its protein is CATSDTGTGVGETQYF.

V gene TRBV12-3 or TRBV12-4 combines with J gene TRBJ1-1; no reliable D call. This CDR3 is 12 amino acids long. V was trimmed by 3 bases and J by 6 bases, leaving 8 bases between them. CDR3 in amino acids: CASSFLAAEAFF. In DNA form, the CDR3 reads TGTGCCAGCAGTTTCCTGGCCGCTGAAGCTTTCTTT.

This clonotype was picked up a small number of times. This chain connects TRBV20-1 to TRBJ2-1, with 15 positions matching TRBD2. This CDR3 has 18 amino acids. The germline gives CDR1 DFQATT, CDR2 SNEGSKA (reference sequence). Trimming took 6 bases from V and 8 from J; bases not matched to a gene: 17. CDR3 bases: TGCAGTGCCAGCAACATGGGACTAGCGGGAGGACGGAGTCATGAGCAGTTCTTC. Translating gives CSASNMGLAGGRSHEQFF.

This clonotype has a handful of counts. This rearrangement joins TRBV12-3 or TRBV12-4 to TRBJ1-2; 8 bases align to TRBD1. The CDR3 is made up of 15 amino acids. V lost 6 bases, J lost 3 bases, and 9 bases stayed unmatched. This CDR3 is CASSPTRTGYYGYTF. The DNA for the CDR3 is TGTGCCAGCAGCCCGACTCGGACAGGGTACTATGGCTACACCTTC.

This clonotype was counted only a few times. This rearrangement joins TRBV27 to TRBJ2-7; D may be TRBD2 (6 bases). The germline V gene encodes CDR1 MNHEY and CDR2 SMNVEV (reference sequence). The CDR3 is 16 residues long. V shed 4 bases and J shed 1 base, with 17 bases lying between them. The CDR3 sequence is CASSSKTSSQSYEQYF. In DNA form, the CDR3 reads TGTGCCAGCAGTTCCAAGACTAGTTCTCAGTCCTACGAGCAGTACTTC.

The rearrangement joins TRBV11-2 to TRBJ2-1; D is possibly TRBD2 (6 bases). The V end lost 2 bases, the J end lost 5 bases, and 28 bases lay between the germline ends. The CDR3 runs 20 residues. Germline CDR1 reads SGHAT; CDR2 reads FQNNGV. The CDR3 region is CASSLIKREVSGPRDNEQFF. DNA of the CDR3: TGTGCCAGCAGCTTAATTAAAAGGGAGGTTAGCGGACCCAGGGACAATGAGCAGTTCTTC.

The chain carries TRBV20-1 and TRBJ2-5; D may be TRBD2 (6 bases). CDR1 is DFQATT and CDR2 is SNEGSKA in the germline V gene (reference sequence). The CDR3 sequence is 13 residues long. With 1 base removed from V and 6 bases from J, the gap between germline ends came to 12 bases. The CDR3 DNA is TGCAGTGCTAGAGTTCTAGCGTGGCAGACCCAGTACTTC. As protein: CSARVLAWQTQYF.

Comment on this clonotype: This may come from a read error, since a much larger clone is one base off. This rearrangement joins TRBV20-1 to TRBJ2-7; TRBD1 aligns across 7 bases. With 5 bases clipped from V and 6 bases from J, the junction kept 10 bases outside the gene matches. This CDR3 is 13 amino acids long. Germline lookup yields CDR1 DFQATT and CDR2 SNEGSKA (reference sequence). This CDR3 is CSAGTGQSFEQYF. The CDR3 coding sequence is TGCAGTGCTGGGACGGGACAGAGTTTCGAGCAGTACTTC.

This clonotype was counted at least ten times. The chain links TRBV29-1 to TRBJ1-5; 7 nucleotides match TRBD1. The CDR3 contains 14 residues. V lost 1 base to trimming and J lost 5 bases; unmatched junction nucleotides: 5. Looked up from germline, CDR1 is SQVTM and CDR2 is ANQGSEA. The CDR3, as DNA: TGCAGCGTTGAAGCTGACAGGGAGGATCAGCCCCAGCATTTT. Translating it yields CSVEADREDQPQHF.

This chain joins TRBV27 and TRBJ2-1; 7 positions match TRBD1. After removal of 7 bases from V and 3 bases from J, the junction contained 9 bases not matched to a gene. The germline V gene encodes CDR1 MNHEY and CDR2 SMNVEV (reference sequence). The CDR3 spans 15 residues. CDR3 amino acids: CASTQGVVGYNEQFF. CDR3 nucleotide sequence: TGTGCCAGCACCCAGGGGGTCGTTGGCTACAATGAGCAGTTCTTC.

The chain uses TRBV2 and TRBJ1-4; D remains unclear. V lost 4 bases to trimming and J lost 8 bases, with 8 bases between them. CDR3 size: 12 residues. The germline V gene has CDR1 SNHLY and CDR2 FYNNEI. CDR3 in amino acids: CASSVVEEKLFF. In DNA form, the CDR3 reads TGTGCCAGCAGTGTGGTTGAAGAAAAACTGTTTTTT.

This clonotype was recorded at least ten times. J is TRBJ2-1 and V is TRBV7-9, with 9 bases aligning to TRBD2. The germline gives CDR1 SEHNR, CDR2 FQNEAQ (reference sequence). J lost 9 bases, V lost 3 bases, and 9 bases had no gene match. This CDR3 spans 15 amino acids. The CDR3 protein is CASSLTSGKRGEQFF. For the CDR3, the DNA is TGTGCCAGCAGCTTGACTAGCGGCAAACGGGGTGAGCAGTTCTTC. Together with reference TRBV7-9 and TRBJ2-1, the CDR3 gives the full variable domain: DTGVSQNPRHKITKRGQNVTFRCDPISEHNRLYWYRQTLGQGPEFLTYFQNEAQLEKSRLLSDRFSAERPKGSFSTLEIQRTEQGDSAMYLCASSLTSGKRGEQFFGPGTRLTVL.

This clonotype was seen a few times. This rearrangement joins TRBV7-9 to TRBJ1-2; possibly TRBD1 for D (6 bases). The CDR3 has 14 amino acids. V shed 5 bases and J shed 6 bases, with 16 bases lying between them. CDR1 and CDR2 (germline): SEHNR, FQNEAQ (reference sequence). The CDR3 DNA reads TGTGCCAGCAGCGCCGGGACATGGGTCCATGGCTACACCTTC. Its protein is CASSAGTWVHGYTF.

This clonotype was detected a few times. The chain couples TRBV27 to TRBJ2-6; D not certain. Looked up from germline, CDR1 is MNHEY and CDR2 is SMNVEV (reference sequence). The CDR3 sequence is 15 residues long. Trimming shortened V by 2 bases and J by 0 bases, and 5 bases separated the two germline ends. CDR3 DNA sequence: TGTGCCAGCAGTTTAAAGAGCTCTGGGGCCAACGTCCTGACTTTC. Encoded protein: CASSLKSSGANVLTF. Combining the CDR3 with reference TRBV27 and TRBJ2-6 gives the whole variable domain EAQVTQNPRYLITVTGKKLTVTCSQNMNHEYMSWYRQDPGLGLRQIYYSMNVEVTDKGDVPEGYKVSRKEKRNFPLILESPSPNQTSLYFCASSLKSSGANVLTFGAGSRLTVL.